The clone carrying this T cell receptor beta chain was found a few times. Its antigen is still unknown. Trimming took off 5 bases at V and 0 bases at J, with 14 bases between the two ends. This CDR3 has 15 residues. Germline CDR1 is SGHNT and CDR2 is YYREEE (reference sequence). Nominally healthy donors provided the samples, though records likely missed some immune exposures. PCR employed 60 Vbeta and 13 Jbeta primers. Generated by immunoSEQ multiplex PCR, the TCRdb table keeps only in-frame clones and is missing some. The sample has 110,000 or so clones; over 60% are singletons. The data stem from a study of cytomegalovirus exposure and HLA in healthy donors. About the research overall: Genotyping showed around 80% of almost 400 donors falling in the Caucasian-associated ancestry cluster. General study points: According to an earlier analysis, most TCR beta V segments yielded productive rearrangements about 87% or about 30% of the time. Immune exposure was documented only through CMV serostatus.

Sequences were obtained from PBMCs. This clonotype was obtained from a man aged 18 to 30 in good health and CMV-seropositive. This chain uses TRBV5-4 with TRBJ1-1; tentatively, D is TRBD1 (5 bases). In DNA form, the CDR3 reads TGTGCCAGCAGGGGGGGAGGGAAACTGAACACTGAAGCTTTCTTT. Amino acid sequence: CASRGGGKLNTEAFF.